The T cell receptor (beta chain) under discussion was sequenced for a study of response to subunit inactivated influenza vaccine. Study outcomes and limitations: Each seasonal influenza vaccination recruits few new T cells, the authors suggested.

TCRdb called the RT-PCR reads again in MiXCR, with one record for every CDR3 protein. The repertoire consists of 500,000 to 550,000 distinct CDR3 sequences, with around 7.7% occurring once and the leading ten covering under 15%. This clonotype has just a few counts. Its antigen is currently unknown. The CDR3 consists of 14 residues. The source is a man between 45 and 75 years old who received an inactivated influenza vaccine. The chain couples TRBV12-3 or TRBV12-4 to TRBJ2-7, with D possibly being TRBD1 (5 bases). The DNA matches TRBJ2-5 better at its end, which makes the J call doubtful. This specimen consisted of PBMCs from blood, obtained 23 months after vaccination. The CDR3 loop reads CASSLVGPGRTQYF. In nucleotides, the CDR3 is TGTGCCAGCAGTTTAGTGGGGCCAGGTCGGACCCAGTACTTC.